A selection of T cell receptor beta chains follows, all from one sample in a study of early T cells in non-severe SARS-CoV-2 infection. TCRdb independently ran MiXCR on the 5' RACE reads; one entry per CDR3 protein. The table has some 71,000 distinct CDR3 sequences, about 11% seen once. Sequences were obtained from whole blood. The receptors here all came from an adult who was a healthcare worker with PCR-confirmed SARS-CoV-2 infection or an uninfected control (not recorded which). Both conserved end residues are part of each CDR3. Each record gives: V gene, CDR3 protein.

v_gene: TRBV7-2; CDR3aa: CASSPGTGFSDTQYF
v_gene: TRBV20-1; CDR3aa: CSARSGGGWESNQPQHF
v_gene: TRBV6-1; CDR3aa: CASSEAMGGSNTEAFF
v_gene: TRBV3-1; CDR3aa: CASSQGRGGEQFF
v_gene: TRBV20-1; CDR3aa: CSASWAGKNNEQFF
v_gene: TRBV7-9; CDR3aa: CASSLALGKGEQFF
v_gene: TRBV15; CDR3aa: CATSTRTSGEGTQYF
v_gene: TRBV7-9; CDR3aa: CASSYGQGNQYQHF
v_gene: TRBV7-8; CDR3aa: CASSSVPGGTQYF
v_gene: TRBV29-1; CDR3aa: CSVEAGQGAYIQYF
v_gene: TRBV3-1; CDR3aa: CASSQKEIGTQYF
v_gene: TRBV14; CDR3aa: CASSHLRGNPSYNEQFF
v_gene: TRBV7-9; CDR3aa: CASSLGSGGGPGEQFF
v_gene: TRBV20-1; CDR3aa: CSASPAIAGGLYNEQFF
v_gene: TRBV3-1; CDR3aa: CASSQADIYGYTF
v_gene: TRBV18; CDR3aa: CASSPQTSGNTDTQYF
v_gene: TRBV20-1; CDR3aa: CSAEGWGTSVYNEQFF
v_gene: TRBV14; CDR3aa: CASSQEWDKQFF
v_gene: TRBV6-4; CDR3aa: CASRPAGDYSNQPQHF
v_gene: TRBV12-3/TRBV12-4; CDR3aa: CASSFGNENTEAFF
v_gene: TRBV20-1; CDR3aa: CSARDLGRDNEKLFF
v_gene: TRBV29-1; CDR3aa: CSVEWASGSLGEQFF
v_gene: TRBV7-9; CDR3aa: CASSLEVGPRGNTIYF
v_gene: TRBV9; CDR3aa: CASSLRPNTEAFF
v_gene: TRBV29-1; CDR3aa: CSLKGGAETQYF
v_gene: TRBV5-1; CDR3aa: CASSLEQLDTQYF
v_gene: TRBV29-1; CDR3aa: CGVIHGGQETQYF
v_gene: TRBV6-6; CDR3aa: CASRRSPGQGSSGELFF
v_gene: TRBV12-3/TRBV12-4; CDR3aa: CASSPLGGGGTGELFF
v_gene: TRBV9; CDR3aa: CASSVSSSYEQYF
v_gene: TRBV6-2/TRBV6-3; CDR3aa: CASTQGGLAGGGYNEQFF
v_gene: TRBV10-3; CDR3aa: CAISELREQFF
v_gene: TRBV6-1; CDR3aa: CASSEGLAGSQDTQYF
v_gene: TRBV9; CDR3aa: CASSVGGGVGTEAFF
v_gene: TRBV6-1; CDR3aa: CASTQGYNEQFF
v_gene: TRBV6-6; CDR3aa: CASSFTQGDGYTF
v_gene: TRBV7-8; CDR3aa: CASSLQGVSQYF
v_gene: TRBV3-1; CDR3aa: CASSQGSSLNTGELFF
v_gene: TRBV5-4; CDR3aa: CASSLMRGETQYF
v_gene: TRBV12-3/TRBV12-4; CDR3aa: CASSPTGTLGNQPQHF
v_gene: TRBV29-1; CDR3aa: CSVGTGESYEQYF
v_gene: TRBV29-1; CDR3aa: CSGGTGYEQYF
v_gene: TRBV3-1; CDR3aa: CASSQDIRSWNSPLHF
v_gene: TRBV25-1; CDR3aa: CASSLGGRDYEQYF
v_gene: TRBV7-6; CDR3aa: CASSLGENTEAFF
v_gene: TRBV7-2; CDR3aa: CASSLRQGRSNEQFF
v_gene: TRBV9; CDR3aa: CASSVGSGQGDYEQYF
v_gene: TRBV10-3; CDR3aa: CAISDPRQGGPGNTIYF
v_gene: TRBV5-1; CDR3aa: CASSLGRDYGYTF
v_gene: TRBV20-1; CDR3aa: CSARDPGTPYTAFF
v_gene: TRBV5-5; CDR3aa: CASIGLGGETQYF
v_gene: TRBV29-1; CDR3aa: CSVAGGPSNEQFF
v_gene: TRBV6-2/TRBV6-3; CDR3aa: CASSYAGQGVSEQYF
v_gene: TRBV5-6; CDR3aa: CASSLGARTDTQYF
v_gene: TRBV29-1; CDR3aa: CSAPQGGETQYF